This T cell receptor beta chain originates from a study of T cells after yellow fever vaccination. The CDR3 contains 13 residues. V was cut by 6 bases and J by 6 bases, with 12 bases left in between. The germline gives CDR1 SEHNR, CDR2 FQNEAQ (reference sequence). TCRdb reprocessed the 5' RACE reads with MiXCR, giving one entry per CDR3 protein. This repertoire shows 600,000 to 750,000 distinct CDR3 sequences, 9% to 15% found once; its top ten account for about 15%. Broader study findings: Though it reached lower strength, the secondary response hit its peak faster, day 5 versus 15.

This clonotype was seen a handful of times. The antigen is undetermined. This receptor was obtained from a man aged 25 to 45 who received the YFV17D yellow fever vaccine. This specimen consisted of PBMCs, obtained on the day of the yellow fever booster vaccination. V usage is TRBV7-9 and J usage is TRBJ2-1; D ambiguous. The CDR3 spells CASRNGNLNEQFF. CDR3 bases: TGTGCCAGCAGGAACGGCAACCTCAATGAGCAGTTCTTC.